The clone carrying this T cell receptor beta chain was observed a handful of times. Its specificity is not known. The data were taken from a study of T-cell memory formation after mild COVID-19. The CDR3 is 15 residues long. Germline trimming cut 5 bases from V and 4 bases from J; bases unmatched to any gene: 7. From 5'RACE with constant-segment primers came TCR alpha and TCR beta cDNA libraries that carried sample barcodes and UMIs. TCRdb redid the calling of the 5' RACE reads with MiXCR, one entry per CDR3 protein. Of hundreds of thousands of distinct CDR3 sequences in the sample, roughly 17% were seen once. Notes on the study in general: Later expanders leaned CD4+, whereas clones that contracted between day 15 and 85 were balanced CD4/CD8. Clonal second-wave expansions that peaked on day 37 had unconfirmed SARS-CoV-2 specificity. CD4+ contracting clones were mainly CM and EM; CD8+ ones, EMRA.

This chain joins TRBV12-3 or TRBV12-4 and TRBJ1-3, with 8 nucleotides matching TRBD1. Source material: PBMCs or a T cell subset sorted from them (not recorded which). The TCR comes from an adult woman who had mild COVID-19 (a few samples of this study predate the infection). Cell type and time point are not known. The CDR3 DNA reads as TGTGCCAGCAGTCCCCGGACAGGGCCAGGAAACACCATATATTTT. It yields the protein CASSPRTGPGNTIYF.